These 21 T cell receptor beta chains were sequenced from one sample in a study of identical twins. MiXCR, run by TCRdb on the 5' RACE reads, gives a single entry per CDR3 protein. The sample contains 200,000 to 250,000 distinct CDR3 sequences, about 13% of which appear only once. The same data also contributed to another study, on yellow fever vaccine responses in identical twins.

The sequencing sample was made of memory (CD45RO+) T cells sorted from blood. The receptors here all came from a woman aged 18-35 years in good health.

The rearrangement joins TRBV15 to TRBJ1-6; unclear D gene. This CDR3 has 18 residues. In germline, CDR1 is LNHNV, CDR2 YYDKDF (reference sequence). Trimming removed 0 bases at V and 8 bases at J, with 20 bases between. Written as DNA, the CDR3 is TGTGCCACCAGCAGAGAAGGACTCTCGGCGGGGTCGCATTCACCCCTCCACTTT. It encodes CATSREGLSAGSHSPLHF.

This clonotype was detected only a few times. The V and J genes are TRBV6-1 and TRBJ2-2, with 7 bases that match TRBD1. V was clipped by 6 bases and J by 4 bases; unmatched bases: 11. The CDR3 contains 16 residues. CDR1 MNHNS and CDR2 SASEGT come from the germline V gene. The CDR3 region has the DNA TGTGCCAGCAGGTCTTACAGGGGCCTCGCCACCGGGGAGCTGTTTTTT. Translating gives CASRSYRGLATGELFF.

This clonotype has a handful of counts. The CDR3 is CASSQGKRGTSQETQYF. DNA of the CDR3: TGTGCCTCCAGCCAAGGGAAGCGGGGGACCTCACAAGAGACCCAGTACTTC. The chain carries TRBV3-1 and TRBJ2-5; 8 nucleotides match TRBD2. Germline values: CDR1 LGHDT, CDR2 YNNKEL (reference sequence). The ends lost 11 bases at V and 2 bases at J; junction bases unmatched: 19. The CDR3 has 17 residues.

This clonotype came up a few times. The chain recombines TRBV7-2 with TRBJ2-7; 11 bases agree with TRBD1. This CDR3 has 15 amino acids. Germline CDR1 is SGHTA and CDR2 is FQGNSA. Trimming at V came to 3 bases and at J to 3 bases, leaving 4 bases not matched to a gene. This CDR3 reads CASSFTGTGGYEQYF. In nucleotides, the CDR3 is TGTGCCAGCAGCTTTACCGGGACAGGGGGCTACGAGCAGTACTTC.

In its sample, this clonotype was seen a few times. CDR3 DNA: TGTGCCAGCACCGAGGGGGGGGCCAACGTCCTGACTTTC. Residues: CASTEGGANVLTF. V usage is TRBV12-3 or TRBV12-4 and J usage is TRBJ2-6; the D call may be TRBD1 or TRBD2 (5 bases each). Trimming left V 7 bases short and J 4 bases short, with 8 bases between. CDR3 length: 13 residues.

This clonotype is a singleton in its sample. The chain carries TRBV10-1 and TRBJ2-1; the match to TRBD1 covers 9 bases. V lost 6 bases, J lost 11 bases, and 8 bases stayed unmatched. Per germline, CDR1 WNHNN and CDR2 SYGVQD (reference sequence). The CDR3 totals 13 residues. The CDR3, as DNA: TGCGCCAGCAGCGCTGGGACAGGGAATAAGCAGTTCTTC. Translated: CASSAGTGNKQFF.

This clonotype appeared once. The chain uses TRBV4-3 and TRBJ2-1; 9 nucleotides agree with TRBD2. Trimming at V came to 0 bases and at J to 0 bases, leaving 3 bases not matched to a gene. Per germline, CDR1 LGHNA and CDR2 YSLEER. This CDR3 is 17 amino acids long. For the CDR3, the DNA is TGCGCCAGCAGCCAAGAAGAAGCGGGAGGCTCCTACAATGAGCAGTTCTTC. Translation: CASSQEEAGGSYNEQFF.

This clonotype was found a few times. The rearrangement links TRBV29-1 to TRBJ2-5; 9 bases map to TRBD2. The CDR3 totals 14 residues. The germline V gene has CDR1 SQVTM and CDR2 ANQGSEA. Trimming at V came to 7 bases and at J to 6 bases, leaving 12 bases not matched to a gene. The CDR3 spells CSAGVTGLAKTQYF. In DNA, the CDR3 is TGCAGCGCCGGCGTAACGGGACTAGCAAAGACCCAGTACTTC.

This chain links TRBV5-1 with TRBJ2-3; 8 nucleotides match TRBD2. The V segment lost 0 bases and the J segment 1 base; nucleotides outside the gene matches: 7. CDR1 is SGHRS and CDR2 is YFSETQ in the germline V gene. This CDR3 comprises 17 residues. The CDR3, as DNA: TGCGCCAGCAGCTTGGTTCCGGGGGGGGTTGGCACAGATACGCAGTATTTT. This sequence encodes CASSLVPGGVGTDTQYF.

In DNA form, the CDR3 reads TGTGCCAGCAGCCCCGGACTAGCGGGAGGGGCTTGGGTGGTTGAGCAGTACTTC. Encoded protein: CASSPGLAGGAWVVEQYF. The rearrangement links TRBV11-1 to TRBJ2-7; TRBD2 matches 15 bases. V gave up 5 bases and J gave up 7 bases; unmatched junction bases: 15. Germline CDR1 and CDR2: SGHAT and FQDESV (reference sequence). This CDR3 is built from 18 residues.

This clonotype was seen ten or more times. The chain couples TRBV3-1 to TRBJ2-3; 8 positions agree with TRBD1. The V gene end was trimmed by 8 bases and the J gene end by 4 bases; junction bases not matched to a gene: 2. CDR1 LGHDT and CDR2 YNNKEL come from the germline V gene (reference sequence). The CDR3 is 12 amino acids. CDR3 in DNA: TGTGCCAGCGGACAGGGTCCAGATACGCAGTATTTT. Encoded protein: CASGQGPDTQYF.

The sample holds a few counts of this clonotype. This chain links TRBV5-1 with TRBJ2-5; 7 bases line up with TRBD2. CDR3 length: 11 amino acids. The trim removed 4 bases at V and 9 bases at J, leaving 3 bases unmatched. CDR1 and CDR2 from the germline V gene are SGHRS and YFSETQ. The DNA for the CDR3 is TGCGCCAGCAGCATCCGGGGGGCCCAGTACTTC. Translation: CASSIRGAQYF.

V gene TRBV29-1 combines with J gene TRBJ2-2; 12 bases line up with TRBD2. CDR3 length equals 16 residues. With 6 bases clipped from V and 1 base from J, the junction kept 6 bases outside the gene matches. CDR1 and CDR2 from the germline V gene are SQVTM and ANQGSEA. The CDR3 spells CSVAKGLAGNTGELFF. For the CDR3, the DNA is TGCAGCGTCGCTAAGGGACTAGCGGGGAACACCGGGGAGCTGTTTTTT.

There are many counts of this clonotype. The chain combines TRBV3-1 with TRBJ1-2, with D tentatively TRBD1 (5 bases). Trimming took 1 base from V and 8 from J, leaving 14 bases between them. Germline CDR1 reads LGHDT; CDR2 reads YNNKEL (reference sequence). CDR3 length: 14 amino acids. The CDR3 nucleotides read TGTGCCAGCAGCCAAGGTACAGGCTTCGTCGGCTACACCTTC. Translation gives CASSQGTGFVGYTF.

The chain links TRBV6-1 to TRBJ1-1; the match to TRBD1 covers 7 bases. The ends lost 7 bases at V and 4 bases at J; junction bases unmatched: 9. Germline lookup yields CDR1 MNHNS and CDR2 SASEGT. The CDR3 totals 14 residues. The CDR3 is CASTGGQWRTEAFF. The CDR3 DNA follows: TGTGCCAGCACCGGGGGACAGTGGCGCACTGAAGCTTTCTTT.

This clonotype was recorded a few times. The chain joins TRBV20-1 to TRBJ2-1; 7 positions agree with TRBD1. The CDR3 has 12 amino acids. Trimming took 6 bases from V and 8 from J; bases not matched to a gene: 7. Per germline, CDR1 DFQATT and CDR2 SNEGSKA (reference sequence). The CDR3 DNA is TGCAGTGCCGTACAGGGACAGTATGAGCAGTTCTTC. This sequence encodes CSAVQGQYEQFF.

This clonotype has just a few counts. This chain links TRBV7-9 with TRBJ2-1; D is unresolved. The CDR3 covers 14 residues. Germline V lookup: CDR1 SEHNR, CDR2 FQNEAQ (reference sequence). V lost 2 bases and J 6 bases, leaving 11 bases between the germline ends. The CDR3 DNA is TGTGCCAGCAGCTTAAATTACCAGGCCAATGAGCAGTTCTTC. It translates to CASSLNYQANEQFF.

This clonotype was detected many times. The V gene is TRBV28, the J gene TRBJ2-7; D call uncertain. The CDR3 contains 16 residues. Germline loops: CDR1 MDHEN, CDR2 SYDVKM. V lost 2 bases and J lost 0, with 14 bases in between. CDR3 in amino acids: CASSLIPFVVSYEQYF. CDR3 DNA sequence: TGTGCCAGCAGTTTAATACCCTTCGTTGTCTCCTACGAGCAGTACTTC.

The chain employs TRBV12-3 or TRBV12-4 and TRBJ1-1, with 7 bases fitting TRBD1. This CDR3 spans 13 amino acids. Trimming cost V 6 bases and J 1 base; bases outside gene matches: 2. The CDR3 here is CASRGQENTEAFF. The CDR3 DNA reads TGTGCCAGCAGAGGACAGGAGAACACTGAAGCTTTCTTT.

This clonotype was counted at least ten times. The genes are TRBV27 and TRBJ2-7; 13 nucleotides match TRBD2. The CDR3 covers 14 residues. Trimming took 2 bases from V and 5 from J; bases not matched to a gene: 0. The germline gives CDR1 MNHEY, CDR2 SMNVEV (reference sequence). The CDR3 DNA follows: TGTGCCAGCAGTTTAGGACTAGCGGGGGACGAGCAGTACTTC. Residues: CASSLGLAGDEQYF.

The chain links TRBV4-3 to TRBJ2-3; D is unclear. From germline, CDR1 is LGHNA and CDR2 YSLEER. The length of the CDR3 is 15 residues. Trimming took off 0 bases at V and 2 bases at J, with 9 bases between the two ends. CDR3 DNA sequence: TGCGCCAGCAGCCAAGAGTTGGGATCCACAGATACGCAGTATTTT. It specifies CASSQELGSTDTQYF.